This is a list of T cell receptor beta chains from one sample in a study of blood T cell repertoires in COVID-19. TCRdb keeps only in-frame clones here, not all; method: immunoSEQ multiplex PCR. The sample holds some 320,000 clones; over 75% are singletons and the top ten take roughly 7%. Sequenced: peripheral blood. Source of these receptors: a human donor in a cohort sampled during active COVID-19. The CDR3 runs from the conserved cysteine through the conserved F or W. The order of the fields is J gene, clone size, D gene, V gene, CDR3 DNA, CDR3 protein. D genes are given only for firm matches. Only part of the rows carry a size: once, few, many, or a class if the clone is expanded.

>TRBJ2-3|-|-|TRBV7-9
TGTGCCAGCAGCTTAGTTGGCAGGTCTACCACAGATACGCAGTATTTT
CASSLVGRSTTDTQYF
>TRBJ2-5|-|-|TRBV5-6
TGTGCCACCCAGATTAGGGGGGAGACCCAGTACTTC
CATQIRGETQYF
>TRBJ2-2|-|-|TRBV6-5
TGTGCCAGCAGTTCCACCCAGGGGGGCACCGGGGAGCTGTTTTTT
CASSSTQGGTGELFF
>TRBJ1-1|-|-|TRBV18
TGTGCCAGCTCACCGGCCCCGGGCCGAGGGGGAAAGTATACTGAAGCTTTCTTT
CASSPAPGRGGKYTEAFF
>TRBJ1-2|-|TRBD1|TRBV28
TGTGCCAGCAGTCCACAGGGGGCGGGTTACTATGGCTACACCTTC
CASSPQGAGYYGYTF
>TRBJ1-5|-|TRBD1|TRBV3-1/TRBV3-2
TGTGCCAGCAGCCAAGGGACAGGGGTGAATCAGCCCCAGCATTTT
CASSQGTGVNQPQHF
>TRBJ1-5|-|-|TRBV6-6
TGTGCCAGCAGTTACTCGGACTTTACGAGGAATCAGCCCCAGCATTTT
CASSYSDFTRNQPQHF
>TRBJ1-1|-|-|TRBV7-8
TGTGCCAGCAGCTTATTGAGGGTGGATCCGTACGCTGAAGCTTTCTTT
CASSLLRVDPYAEAFF
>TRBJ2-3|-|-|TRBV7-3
TGTGCCAGCAGCTTTGGAGTGGCAGATACGCAGTATTTT
CASSFGVADTQYF
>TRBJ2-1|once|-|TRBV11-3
TGTGCCAGCAGCCCTCGAGGAGGGTCCCACAATGAGCAGTTCTTC
CASSPRGGSHNEQFF
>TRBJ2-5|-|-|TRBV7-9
TGTGCCAGCAGCTCAGGGGTGGAGACCCAGTACTTC
CASSSGVETQYF
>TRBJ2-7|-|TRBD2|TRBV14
TGTGCCAGCAGCCAACTCCCGACTAGCGGGGTACCCTACGAGCAGTACTTC
CASSQLPTSGVPYEQYF
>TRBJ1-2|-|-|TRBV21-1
TGTGCCAGCAGCAAAGTTAAGCCCAGGTGTGGCTACACCTTC
CASSKVKPRCGYTF
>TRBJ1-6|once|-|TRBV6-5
TGTGCCAGCAGTCCTCGGACAGACCGTTATTCAGCCCTCCACTTT
CASSPRTDRYSALHF
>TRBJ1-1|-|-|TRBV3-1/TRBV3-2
TGTGCCAGCAGCCCCAGGGTCATGAACACTGAAGCTTTCTTT
CASSPRVMNTEAFF
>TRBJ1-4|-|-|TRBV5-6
TGTGCCAGCAGCTTGGCCGCCGCGGGACGTGAAAAACTGTTTTTT
CASSLAAAGREKLFF
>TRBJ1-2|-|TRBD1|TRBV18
TGTGCCAGCTCACCGGGACAGGGCCATGGCTACACCTTC
CASSPGQGHGYTF
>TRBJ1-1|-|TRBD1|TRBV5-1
TGCGCCAGCAGCTTTGGACAGGATACCTTCTTT
CASSFGQDTFF
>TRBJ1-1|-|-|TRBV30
TGTGCCTGCACAGGGTGGACTGAAGCTTTCTTT
CACTGWTEAFF
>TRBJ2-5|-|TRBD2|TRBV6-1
TGTGCCAGCAGTGAGCGGGGGGGAGAGACCCAGTACTTC
CASSERGGETQYF
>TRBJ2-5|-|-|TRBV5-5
TGTGCCAGCCGGACCGGACTGACGAAAGAGACCCAGTACTTC
CASRTGLTKETQYF
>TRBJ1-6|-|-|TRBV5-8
TGTGCCAGCAGCTTGTCGGGAGGCAATTCACCCCTCCACTTT
CASSLSGGNSPLHF
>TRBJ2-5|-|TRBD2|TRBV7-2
TGTGCCAGCAGCTTAGTACGGGGGGGCCTCTCTGTAGAGACCCAGTACTTC
CASSLVRGGLSVETQYF
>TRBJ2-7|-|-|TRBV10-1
TGCGCCAGCAGTGAGTCGACGGCTCCAGGCCGCAACGAGCAGTACTTC
CASSESTAPGRNEQYF
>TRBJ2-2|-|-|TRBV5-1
TGCGCCAGCAGCTTGCTTGGGCTTTCCACCGGGGAGCTGTTTTTT
CASSLLGLSTGELFF
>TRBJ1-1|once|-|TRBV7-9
TGTGCCAGCACTCAGGAGAACACTGAAGCTTTCTTT
CASTQENTEAFF
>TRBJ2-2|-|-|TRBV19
TGTGCCAGTATGAAACGGGGTAACACCGGGGAGCTGTTTTTT
CASMKRGNTGELFF